The table lists the clone carrying this T cell receptor beta chain with a count of one. Antigen unknown. The junction differs from germline at one of its ends, possibly a read error. The data derive from a study of T cells in Graves' hyperthyroidism and ophthalmopathy. Study details: It was at initial diagnosis, before any treatment, that peripheral blood was collected.

Study-wide points: Ophthalmopathy onset followed model prediction by a median roughly six months.

Researchers took RNA transcripts and amplified the TCR beta CDR3 regions from them. In the first-round RT-PCR of the TCR CDR3, the HTBI primer set was used. MiXCR, run by TCRdb on the multiplex PCR reads, gives a single entry per CDR3 protein. This sample has roughly 700,000 distinct CDR3 sequences; approximately 15% occur once, and the top ten carry 10% to 13%. The CDR3 sequence is 18 residues long. Germline assignment: CDR1 LNHDA and CDR2 SQIVND (reference sequence). No ophthalmopathy progression within 18 months constituted stable Graves' hyperthyroidism. Fresh 10 ml peripheral blood yielded PBMCs.

This chain uses TRBV19 with TRBJ2-7; TRBD2 agrees at 9 bases. The sequenced sample consisted of blood. The receptor's source is a woman under 30 with Graves' hyperthyroidism. CDR3 in DNA: TGTGCCAGTTCACCCACGCCCCTCCCTAGCGGGAAGTCCTACGGGCAGTACTTC. Translated: CASSPTPLPSGKSYGQYF.